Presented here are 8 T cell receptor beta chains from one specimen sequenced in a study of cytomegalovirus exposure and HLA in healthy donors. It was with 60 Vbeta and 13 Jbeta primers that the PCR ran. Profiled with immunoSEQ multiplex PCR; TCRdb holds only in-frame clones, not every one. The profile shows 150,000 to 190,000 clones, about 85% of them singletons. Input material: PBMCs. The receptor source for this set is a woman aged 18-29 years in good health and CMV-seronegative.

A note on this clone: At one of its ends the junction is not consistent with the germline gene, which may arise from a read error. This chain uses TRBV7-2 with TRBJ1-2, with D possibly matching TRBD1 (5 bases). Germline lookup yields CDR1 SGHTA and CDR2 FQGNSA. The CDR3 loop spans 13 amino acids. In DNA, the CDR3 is TGTGCCAGCAGCAGGGACTTCAACTATGGCTGCACCTTC. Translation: CASSRDFNYGCTF. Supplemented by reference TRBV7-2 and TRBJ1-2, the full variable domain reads GAGVSQSPSNKVTEKGKDVELRCDPISGHTALYWYRQSLGQGLEFLIYFQGNSAPDKSGLPSDRFSAERTGGSVSTLTIQRTQQEDSAVYLCASSRDFNYGCTFGSGTRLTVV.

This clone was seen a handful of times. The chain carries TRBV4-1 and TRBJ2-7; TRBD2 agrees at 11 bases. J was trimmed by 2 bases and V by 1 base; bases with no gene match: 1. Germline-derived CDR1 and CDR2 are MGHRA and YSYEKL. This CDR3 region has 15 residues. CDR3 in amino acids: CASSQGLAGPYEQYF. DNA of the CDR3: TGCGCCAGCAGCCAAGGACTAGCGGGACCCTACGAGCAGTACTTC.

CDR3 DNA sequence: TGTGCCAGCAGCCAACAGGAATTCAATCAGCCCCAGCATTTT. This codes for CASSQQEFNQPQHF. The J gene is TRBJ1-5, the V gene TRBV2, with D possibly being TRBD1 (5 bases). CDR3 length: 14 residues. Trimming took 6 bases from V and 3 from J, leaving 12 bases between them. Germline CDR1 SNHLY, CDR2 FYNNEI.

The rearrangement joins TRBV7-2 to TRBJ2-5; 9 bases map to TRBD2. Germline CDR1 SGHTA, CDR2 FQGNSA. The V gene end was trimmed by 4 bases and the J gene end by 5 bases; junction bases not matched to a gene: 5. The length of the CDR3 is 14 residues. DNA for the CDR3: TGTGCCAGCAGCTCCGGGCGGGGGGGCGAGACCCAGTACTTC. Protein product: CASSSGRGGETQYF.

CDR3 protein: CASFGRREDGYTF. CDR3 sequence (DNA): TGTGCCAGCTTCGGACGCAGGGAGGATGGCTACACCTTC. The rearrangement links TRBV19 to TRBJ1-2; D may be TRBD1 (5 bases). CDR1 and CDR2 (germline): LNHDA, SQIVND (reference sequence). V lost 9 bases and J 6 bases, leaving 17 bases between the germline ends. There are 13 residues in the CDR3.

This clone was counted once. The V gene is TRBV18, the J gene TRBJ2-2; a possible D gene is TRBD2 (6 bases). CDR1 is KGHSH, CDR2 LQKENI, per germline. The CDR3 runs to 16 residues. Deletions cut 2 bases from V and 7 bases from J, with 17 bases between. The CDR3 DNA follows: TGTGCCAGCTCACCAAAGGCGGCGGGAAGAGACGGGGAGCTGTTTTTT. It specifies CASSPKAAGRDGELFF.

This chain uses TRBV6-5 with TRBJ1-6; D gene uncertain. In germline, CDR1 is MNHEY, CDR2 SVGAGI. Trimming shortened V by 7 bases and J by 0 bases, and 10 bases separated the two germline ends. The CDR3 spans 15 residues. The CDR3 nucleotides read TGTGCCAGCACCCACTCTAGCTCCTATAATTCACCCCTCCACTTT. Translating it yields CASTHSSSYNSPLHF.

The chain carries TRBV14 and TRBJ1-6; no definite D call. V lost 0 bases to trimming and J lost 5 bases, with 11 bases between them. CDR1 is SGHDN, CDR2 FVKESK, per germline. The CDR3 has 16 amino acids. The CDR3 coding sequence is TGTGCCAGCAGCCAAGATCGGAACAGAGATAATTCACCCCTCCACTTT. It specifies CASSQDRNRDNSPLHF.